Listed below are T cell receptor beta chains from one sample, sequenced in a study of blood T cell repertoires in COVID-19. Assay used: immunoSEQ multiplex PCR; TCRdb lists only in-frame clones, some missing. The table has about 88,000 clones, roughly nine tenths seen once. The sequenced sample consisted of peripheral blood. These receptors were obtained from a human donor with active COVID-19. The donor label of this sample is uncertain. The CDR3 runs from the conserved cysteine through the conserved F or W. Each record gives: J gene, V gene, CDR3 protein.

TRBJ1-5,TRBV5-1,CASSLDSNQPQHF
TRBJ2-1,TRBV9,CASSERRFPGIHEQFF
TRBJ2-7,TRBV7-2,CASSLSGLQLFYEQYF
TRBJ1-1,TRBV5-4,CASSLELLNTEAFF
TRBJ2-2,TRBV18,CASSQTANTGELFF
TRBJ1-6,TRBV7-8,CASSFPRTGILRSPLHF
TRBJ2-2,TRBV5-1,CASSLVSGTGDTGELFF
TRBJ1-3,TRBV11-3,CASSLQGGLGNTIYF
TRBJ1-2,TRBV11-2,CASSTRREHPNYGYTF
TRBJ2-5,TRBV5-1,CASSWTSGGDQETQYF
TRBJ2-2,TRBV6-1,CASSGAEGAQDTGELFF
TRBJ1-6,TRBV5-1,CASSLEIDSPLHF
TRBJ2-5,TRBV5-4,CASSLQAGQEETQYF
TRBJ2-2,TRBV11-3,CASSRTSGGELFF
TRBJ2-2,TRBV2,CAGANQGTGELFF
TRBJ1-1,TRBV6-5,CASSYAGQMMNTEAFF
TRBJ2-3,TRBV11-2,CASSLAVGESTDTQYF
TRBJ2-5,TRBV7-3,CASSLSGTGKETQYF
TRBJ2-3,TRBV7-2,CASSFRTSGGSTDTQYF
TRBJ1-2,TRBV4-1,CASSHGTGLSYGYTF
TRBJ1-5,TRBV28,CASRRAGADQPQHF
TRBJ1-6,TRBV6-5,CASIRAGGDRSPLHF
TRBJ2-7,TRBV6-5,CASSHNRGEQYF
TRBJ2-5,TRBV9,CASSARGSQETQYF
TRBJ2-3,TRBV9,CASSATATSGGPTDTQYF
TRBJ2-1,TRBV6-6,CASSKYRGRDEQFF
TRBJ1-3,TRBV29-1,CSVEVRDRGTDTIYF
TRBJ2-1,TRBV5-4,CASSSGGHAYNEQFF
TRBJ1-6,TRBV18,CASSPGDNSYNSPLHF
TRBJ1-4,TRBV19,CASRTTGLSEKLFF
TRBJ2-3,TRBV27,CASSLSNRGASTDTQYF
TRBJ1-6,TRBV6-5,CASSTRSSYNSPLHF
TRBJ2-5,TRBV7-6,CASSSGGPQQETQYF
TRBJ1-5,TRBV7-6,CASSQGVGSNQPQHF
TRBJ2-7,TRBV6-5,CASMGRGTYEQYF
TRBJ1-3,TRBV3-1/TRBV3-2,CASSQRTGLGNTIYF
TRBJ2-7,TRBV4-1,CASSQQQGRNEQYF